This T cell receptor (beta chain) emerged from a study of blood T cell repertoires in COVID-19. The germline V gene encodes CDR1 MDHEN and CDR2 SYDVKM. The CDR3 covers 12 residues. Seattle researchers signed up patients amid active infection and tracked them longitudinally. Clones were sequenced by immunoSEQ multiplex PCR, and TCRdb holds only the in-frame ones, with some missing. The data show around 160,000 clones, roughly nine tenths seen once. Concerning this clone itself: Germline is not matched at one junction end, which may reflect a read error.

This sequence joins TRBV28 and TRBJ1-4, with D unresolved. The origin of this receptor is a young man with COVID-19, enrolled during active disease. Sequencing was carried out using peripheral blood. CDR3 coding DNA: TGTGCCAGCAGAAGCGCAGCGGGGATTGAGCTTTTT. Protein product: CASRSAAGIELF.